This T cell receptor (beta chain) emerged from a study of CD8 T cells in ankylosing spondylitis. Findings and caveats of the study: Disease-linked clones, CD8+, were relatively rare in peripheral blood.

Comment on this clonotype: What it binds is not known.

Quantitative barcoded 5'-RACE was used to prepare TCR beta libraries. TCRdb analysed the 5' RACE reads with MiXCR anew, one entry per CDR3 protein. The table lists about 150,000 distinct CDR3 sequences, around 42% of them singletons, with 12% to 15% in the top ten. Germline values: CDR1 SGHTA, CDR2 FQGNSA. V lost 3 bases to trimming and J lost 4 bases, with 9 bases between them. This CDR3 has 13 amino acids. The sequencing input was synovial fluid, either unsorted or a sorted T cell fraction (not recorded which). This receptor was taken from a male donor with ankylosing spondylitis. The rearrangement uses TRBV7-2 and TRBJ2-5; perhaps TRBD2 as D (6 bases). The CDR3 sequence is CASSFLASETQYF. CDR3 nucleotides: TGTGCCAGCAGCTTTCTAGCGTCAGAGACCCAGTACTTC.